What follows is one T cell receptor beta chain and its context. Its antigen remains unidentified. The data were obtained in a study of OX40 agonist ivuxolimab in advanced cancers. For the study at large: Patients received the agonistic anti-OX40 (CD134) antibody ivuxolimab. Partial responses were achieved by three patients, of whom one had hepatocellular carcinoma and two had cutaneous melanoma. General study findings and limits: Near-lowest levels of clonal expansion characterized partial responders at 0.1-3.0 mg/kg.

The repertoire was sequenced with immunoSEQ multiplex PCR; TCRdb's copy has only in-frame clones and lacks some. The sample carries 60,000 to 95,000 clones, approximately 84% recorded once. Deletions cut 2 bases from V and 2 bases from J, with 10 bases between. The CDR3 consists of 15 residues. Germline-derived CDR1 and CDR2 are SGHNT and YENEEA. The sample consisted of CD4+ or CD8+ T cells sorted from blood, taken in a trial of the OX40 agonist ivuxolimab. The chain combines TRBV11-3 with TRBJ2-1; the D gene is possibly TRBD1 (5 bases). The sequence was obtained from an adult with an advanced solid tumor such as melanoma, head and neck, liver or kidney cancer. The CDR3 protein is CASSLYQGTYNEQFF. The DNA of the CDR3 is TGTGCCAGCAGCTTATATCAGGGAACCTACAATGAGCAGTTCTTC.